In this sample, the clone carrying this TCR beta chain turned up a few times. Antigen: not known. One entry per CDR3 protein, called by TCRdb with MiXCR from the reads. The sample shows approximately 470,000 distinct CDR3 sequences, approximately 46% of them seen only once. Trimming took 5 bases from V and 6 from J; bases not matched to a gene: 5. Germline V gives CDR1 SGHVS, CDR2 FQNEAQ. This CDR3 spans 14 amino acids. The record originates from a study of T cell repertoires in cytomegalovirus infection. This chain links TRBV7-8 with TRBJ1-5, with TRBD1 matching 9 bases. The specimen comprised cultured PBMCs, sampled from culture after CMV antigen stimulation. This TCR was sampled from a human donor in good health (CMV status not recorded). Some clones in this sample may be carry-over from other donors' samples. CDR3 sequence: CASSITGGIQPQHF. CDR3 DNA: TGTGCCAGCAGCATAACAGGGGGCATTCAGCCCCAGCATTTT.